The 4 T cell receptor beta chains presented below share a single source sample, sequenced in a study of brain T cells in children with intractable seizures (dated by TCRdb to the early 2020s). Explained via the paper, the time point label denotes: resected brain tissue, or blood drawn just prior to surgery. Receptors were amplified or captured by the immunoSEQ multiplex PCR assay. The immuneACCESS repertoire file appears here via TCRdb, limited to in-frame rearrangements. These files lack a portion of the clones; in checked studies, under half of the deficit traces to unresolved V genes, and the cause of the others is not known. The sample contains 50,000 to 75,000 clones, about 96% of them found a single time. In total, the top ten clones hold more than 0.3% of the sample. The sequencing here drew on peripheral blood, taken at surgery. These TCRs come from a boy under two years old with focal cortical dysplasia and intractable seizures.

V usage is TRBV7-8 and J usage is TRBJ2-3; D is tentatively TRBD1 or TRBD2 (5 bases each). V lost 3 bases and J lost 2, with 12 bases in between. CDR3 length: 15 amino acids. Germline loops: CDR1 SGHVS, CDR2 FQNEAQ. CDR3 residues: CASSFFRDPTDTQYF. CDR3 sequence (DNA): TGTGCCAGCAGCTTCTTCAGGGACCCCACAGATACGCAGTATTTT.

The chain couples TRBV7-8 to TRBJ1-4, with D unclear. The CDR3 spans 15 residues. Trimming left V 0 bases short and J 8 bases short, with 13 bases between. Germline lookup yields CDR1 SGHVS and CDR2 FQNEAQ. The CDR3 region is CASSLAGIRREKLFF. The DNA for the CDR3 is TGTGCCAGCAGCTTAGCCGGGATAAGGAGGGAAAAACTGTTTTTT.

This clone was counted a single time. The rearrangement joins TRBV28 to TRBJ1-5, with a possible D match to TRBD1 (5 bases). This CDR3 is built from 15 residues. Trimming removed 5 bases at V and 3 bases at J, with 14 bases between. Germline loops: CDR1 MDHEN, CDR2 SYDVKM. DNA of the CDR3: TGTGCCAGCAGTAGGAGGGGTGGAATCAATCAGCCCCAGCATTTT. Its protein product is CASSRRGGINQPQHF.

The CDR3 DNA follows: TGCGCCAGCAGGCCGGGGAAACTTGAAGCTTTCTTT. Translation gives CASRPGKLEAFF. This chain uses TRBV23-1 with TRBJ1-1, with D uncertain. TRBV23-1 is an ORF, with its function uncertain. Trimming removed 6 bases at V and 7 bases at J, with 12 bases between. This CDR3 contains 12 residues.